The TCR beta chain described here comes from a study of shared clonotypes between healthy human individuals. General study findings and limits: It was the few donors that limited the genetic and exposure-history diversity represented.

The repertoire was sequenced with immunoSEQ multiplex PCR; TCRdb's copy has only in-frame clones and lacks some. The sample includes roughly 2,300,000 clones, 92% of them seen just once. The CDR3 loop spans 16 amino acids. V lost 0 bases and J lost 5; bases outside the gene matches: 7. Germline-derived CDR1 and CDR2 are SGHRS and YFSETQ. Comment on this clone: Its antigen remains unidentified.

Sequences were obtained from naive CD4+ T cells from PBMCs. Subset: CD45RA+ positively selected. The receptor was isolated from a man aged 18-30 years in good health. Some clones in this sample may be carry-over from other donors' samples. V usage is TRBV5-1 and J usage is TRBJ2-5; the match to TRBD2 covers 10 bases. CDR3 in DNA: TGCGCCAGCAGCTTGGCCCTAGCGGGAGCCGGGGAGACCCAGTACTTC. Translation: CASSLALAGAGETQYF.